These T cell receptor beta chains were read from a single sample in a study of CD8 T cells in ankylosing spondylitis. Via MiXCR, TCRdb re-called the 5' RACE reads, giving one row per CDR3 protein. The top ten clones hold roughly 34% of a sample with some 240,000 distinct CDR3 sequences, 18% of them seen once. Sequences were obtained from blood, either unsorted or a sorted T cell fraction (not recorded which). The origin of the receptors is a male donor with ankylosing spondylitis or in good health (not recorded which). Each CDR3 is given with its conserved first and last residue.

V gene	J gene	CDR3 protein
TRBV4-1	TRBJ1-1	CASSLEGDLNTEAFF
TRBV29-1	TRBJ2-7	CSVIQVYEQYF
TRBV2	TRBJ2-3	CARREKDMQYF
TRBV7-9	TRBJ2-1	CASSFLDGVGEQFF
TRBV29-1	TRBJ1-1	CSVEYTSTEAFF
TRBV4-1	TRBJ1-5	CASSQDRADNQPQHF
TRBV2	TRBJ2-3	CASSEESTDTQYF
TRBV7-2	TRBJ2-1	CASTLEGLANEQFF
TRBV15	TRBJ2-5	CATSRAPQREETQYF
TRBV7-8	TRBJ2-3	CASSLGGEFSTDTQYF
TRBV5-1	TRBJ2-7	CASSPGQGAPNSYEQYF
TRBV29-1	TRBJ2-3	CSVDDPATTTDTQYF
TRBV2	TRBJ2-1	CAGRDWSYNEQFF
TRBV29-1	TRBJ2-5	CSVEDGPGRETQYF
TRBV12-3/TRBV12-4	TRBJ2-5	CASSLAGAAYAQYF
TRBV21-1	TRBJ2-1	CASSTTSGSHYNEQFF
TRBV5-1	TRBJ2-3	CASETGGFSSTDTQYF
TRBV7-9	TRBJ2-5	CASSSRGTYEETQYF